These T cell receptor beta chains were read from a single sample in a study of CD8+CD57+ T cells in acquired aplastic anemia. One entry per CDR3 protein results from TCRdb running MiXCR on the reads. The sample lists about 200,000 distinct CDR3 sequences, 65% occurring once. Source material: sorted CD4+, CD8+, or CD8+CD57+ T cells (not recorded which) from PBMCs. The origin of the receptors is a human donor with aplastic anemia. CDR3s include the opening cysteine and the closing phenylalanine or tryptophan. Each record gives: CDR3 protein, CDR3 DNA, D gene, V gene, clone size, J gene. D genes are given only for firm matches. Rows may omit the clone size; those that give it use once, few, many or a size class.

CDR3 protein: CASSQGTGTGEAFF
CDR3 DNA: TGTGCCAGCAGCCAAGGGACTGGGACAGGCGAAGCTTTCTTT
D gene: TRBD1
V gene: TRBV14
clone size: .
J gene: TRBJ1-1

CDR3 protein: CASSLAITVTGVSYEQFF
CDR3 DNA: TGTGCCAGCAGCTTAGCGATTACCGTGACAGGGGTCTCCTACGAGCAGTTCTTC
D gene: TRBD1
V gene: TRBV7-6
clone size: .
J gene: TRBJ2-1

CDR3 protein: CASSWNRGSSYNEQFF
CDR3 DNA: TGCGCCAGCAGCTGGAACAGGGGGAGCTCCTACAATGAGCAGTTCTTC
D gene: TRBD1
V gene: TRBV5-1
clone size: .
J gene: TRBJ2-1

CDR3 protein: CASSQGLAGAYNEQFF
CDR3 DNA: TGTGCCAGCAGCCAAGGTCTAGCGGGAGCCTACAATGAGCAGTTCTTC
D gene: TRBD2
V gene: TRBV4-2
clone size: .
J gene: TRBJ2-1

CDR3 protein: CAGSGNRYEQYF
CDR3 DNA: TGTGCCGGCAGTGGTAATCGGTACGAGCAGTACTTC
D gene: .
V gene: TRBV12-3/TRBV12-4
clone size: .
J gene: TRBJ2-7

CDR3 protein: CATSDLSGVTDTQYF
CDR3 DNA: TGTGCCACCAGTGACCTTAGCGGGGTAACGGATACGCAGTATTTT
D gene: TRBD2
V gene: TRBV24-1
clone size: .
J gene: TRBJ2-3

CDR3 protein: CASSLAVLNTEAFF
CDR3 DNA: TGTGCCAGCAGCTTGGCAGTATTGAACACTGAAGCTTTCTTT
D gene: .
V gene: TRBV7-9
clone size: .
J gene: TRBJ1-1

CDR3 protein: CASSLEETGGNGHTF
CDR3 DNA: TGTGCTAGCAGCTTAGAGGAGACAGGGGGCAATGGCCACACCTTC
D gene: TRBD1
V gene: TRBV7-3
clone size: .
J gene: TRBJ1-2

CDR3 protein: CASSLSGTDSYEQYF
CDR3 DNA: TGTGCCAGCAGCTTGTCGGGGACGGATTCCTACGAGCAGTACTTC
D gene: .
V gene: TRBV5-5
clone size: few
J gene: TRBJ2-7

CDR3 protein: CASSVAGTGGNEQFF
CDR3 DNA: TGTGCCAGCAGCGTAGCCGGGACAGGGGGCAATGAGCAGTTCTTC
D gene: TRBD1
V gene: TRBV9
clone size: many
J gene: TRBJ2-1

CDR3 protein: CASSNWPSGIDEQFF
CDR3 DNA: TGTGCCAGTAGTAATTGGCCTAGCGGGATCGATGAGCAGTTCTTC
D gene: TRBD2
V gene: TRBV19
clone size: few
J gene: TRBJ2-1

CDR3 protein: CAISTGTSNSPLHF
CDR3 DNA: TGTGCCATCTCGACAGGGACGTCCAATTCACCCCTCCACTTT
D gene: TRBD1
V gene: TRBV10-3
clone size: .
J gene: TRBJ1-6

CDR3 protein: CASSLETASSYEQYF
CDR3 DNA: TGCGCCAGCAGCTTAGAGACGGCGTCCTCCTACGAGCAGTACTTC
D gene: .
V gene: TRBV5-1
clone size: few
J gene: TRBJ2-7

CDR3 protein: CSGGTGGSGNTIYF
CDR3 DNA: TGCAGCGGGGGGACAGGGGGCTCCGGAAACACCATATATTTT
D gene: TRBD1
V gene: TRBV29-1
clone size: .
J gene: TRBJ1-3

CDR3 protein: CASSLVVAIPPYNEQFF
CDR3 DNA: TGTGCCAGCAGCTTAGTGGTGGCAATCCCCCCCTACAATGAGCAGTTCTTC
D gene: .
V gene: TRBV7-2
clone size: .
J gene: TRBJ2-1

CDR3 protein: CASSEGGDSPLHF
CDR3 DNA: TGTGCCAGCAGTGAGGGCGGCGATTCACCCCTCCACTTT
D gene: .
V gene: TRBV2
clone size: .
J gene: TRBJ1-6

CDR3 protein: CSARAGPYEQYF
CDR3 DNA: TGCAGTGCTAGAGCGGGCCCCTACGAGCAGTACTTC
D gene: .
V gene: TRBV20-1
clone size: .
J gene: TRBJ2-7

CDR3 protein: CASSSVEDLDSPLHF
CDR3 DNA: TGTGCCAGCAGTTCGGTCGAGGATTTGGATTCACCCCTCCACTTT
D gene: .
V gene: TRBV12-3/TRBV12-4
clone size: .
J gene: TRBJ1-6

CDR3 protein: CAISDSDRANTQYF
CDR3 DNA: TGTGCCATCAGTGACTCCGACAGGGCAAACACGCAGTATTTT
D gene: TRBD1
V gene: TRBV10-3
clone size: few
J gene: TRBJ2-3

CDR3 protein: CASSVGSDSPLHF
CDR3 DNA: TGTGCCAGCAGCGTAGGCAGCGACTCACCCCTCCACTTT
D gene: .
V gene: TRBV9
clone size: .
J gene: TRBJ1-6

CDR3 protein: CASSLEPHTDTQYF
CDR3 DNA: TGTGCCAGCAGCCTCGAGCCCCACACAGATACGCAGTATTTT
D gene: .
V gene: TRBV11-2
clone size: .
J gene: TRBJ2-3

CDR3 protein: CASSVGQYNSPLHF
CDR3 DNA: TGTGCCAGCAGCGTGGGACAGTATAATTCACCCCTCCACTTT
D gene: TRBD1
V gene: TRBV2
clone size: .
J gene: TRBJ1-6

CDR3 protein: CSVEPPREQLF
CDR3 DNA: TGCAGCGTTGAACCCCCCAGGGAGCAGCTCTTC
D gene: .
V gene: TRBV29-1
clone size: .
J gene: TRBJ2-1

CDR3 protein: CASSVSSWTQETQYF
CDR3 DNA: TGTGCCAGCAGCGTTTCTTCCTGGACCCAAGAGACCCAGTACTTC
D gene: .
V gene: TRBV7-2
clone size: .
J gene: TRBJ2-5

CDR3 protein: CASSQGPWRRSSTDTQYF
CDR3 DNA: TGTGCCAGCAGCCAAGGTCCTTGGAGGCGGTCTAGCACAGATACGCAGTATTTT
D gene: .
V gene: TRBV5-4
clone size: once
J gene: TRBJ2-3

CDR3 protein: CASSLGSSTGELFF
CDR3 DNA: TGTGCCAGCAGCCTCGGATCGAGCACCGGGGAGCTGTTTTTT
D gene: .
V gene: TRBV7-3
clone size: .
J gene: TRBJ2-2

CDR3 protein: CSVKSGASTGELFF
CDR3 DNA: TGCAGCGTTAAGTCAGGGGCGAGCACCGGGGAGCTGTTTTTT
D gene: .
V gene: TRBV29-1
clone size: .
J gene: TRBJ2-2

CDR3 protein: CASSPLTGELFF
CDR3 DNA: TGTGCCAGCAGCCCCTTAACCGGGGAGCTGTTTTTT
D gene: .
V gene: TRBV5-6
clone size: .
J gene: TRBJ2-2

CDR3 protein: CSVVPGTGNGYTF
CDR3 DNA: TGCAGCGTGGTACCCGGGACAGGGAATGGCTACACCTTC
D gene: TRBD1
V gene: TRBV29-1
clone size: .
J gene: TRBJ1-2

CDR3 protein: CSARVRETQYF
CDR3 DNA: TGCAGTGCTAGAGTCAGGGAGACCCAGTACTTC
D gene: .
V gene: TRBV20-1
clone size: few
J gene: TRBJ2-5

CDR3 protein: CASTPLGGTSTDTQYF
CDR3 DNA: TGTGCCAGCACCCCGTTAGGGGGGACTAGCACAGATACGCAGTATTTT
D gene: .
V gene: TRBV7-8
clone size: .
J gene: TRBJ2-3

CDR3 protein: CASSLARGRETQYF
CDR3 DNA: TGTGCCAGCAGCTTGGCCCGGGGTAGAGAGACCCAGTACTTC
D gene: .
V gene: TRBV11-2
clone size: .
J gene: TRBJ2-5

CDR3 protein: CADSPYQGLDTQYF
CDR3 DNA: TGTGCCGACAGCCCATACCAGGGACTAGATACGCAGTATTTT
D gene: .
V gene: TRBV7-2
clone size: few
J gene: TRBJ2-3